Presented here are 9 T cell receptor beta chains from one specimen sequenced in a study of blood T cell repertoires in COVID-19. Libraries were prepared by immunoSEQ multiplex PCR; TCRdb keeps only in-frame clonotypes and omits some of them. The table shows a few hundred thousand clones, with 91% occurring only once. Sequences were obtained from PBMCs or T cells enriched from blood (not recorded which). Source of these receptors: a middle-aged woman who had been exposed to COVID-19.

This chain joins TRBV5-1 and TRBJ2-5; D unclear. Germline V gene lookup returns CDR1 SGHRS and CDR2 YFSETQ. This CDR3 is built from 16 residues. The V end lost 0 bases, the J end lost 4 bases, and 16 bases lay between the germline ends. The CDR3 DNA reads TGCGCCAGCAGCTTGGTGCAGGCACTTCCCCGAGAGACCCAGTACTTC. Amino acids: CASSLVQALPRETQYF.

V is TRBV15 and J is TRBJ2-5, with unresolved D. The germline V gene encodes CDR1 LNHNV and CDR2 YYDKDF (reference sequence). V was cut by 0 bases and J by 5 bases, with 22 bases left in between. The CDR3 spans 18 residues. CDR3 DNA: TGTGCCACCAGCAGAGAGGCGGCTCCGTCTCGCCCGACGGAGACCCAGTACTTC. Amino acids: CATSREAAPSRPTETQYF.

This clone was observed a few times. The rearrangement links TRBV5-1 to TRBJ1-2; D not resolved. The germline gives CDR1 SGHRS, CDR2 YFSETQ. CDR3 length equals 14 residues. Trimming cost V 1 base and J 7 bases, with 14 bases left between them. The CDR3 coding sequence is TGCGCCAGCAGCTTGACGGGAGGAATGGGTGGCTACACCTTC. This encodes CASSLTGGMGGYTF.

CDR3 nucleotide sequence: TGTGCCACCAGTGACCCCGGACAGAACAATGAGCAGTTCTTC. It specifies CATSDPGQNNEQFF. The chain carries TRBV24-1 and TRBJ2-1, with a weak D call TRBD1 (6 bases). CDR1 and CDR2 (germline): KGHDR, SFDVKD. CDR3 length equals 14 residues. The germline V and J ends were trimmed by 4 bases and 5 bases, with 11 bases remaining between them.

The chain uses TRBV29-1 and TRBJ1-1, with D perhaps matching TRBD1 (5 bases). Trimming removed 4 bases at V and 2 bases at J, with 14 bases between. Looked up from germline, CDR1 is SQVTM and CDR2 is ANQGSEA. This CDR3 has 14 residues. CDR3: CSVGSGNLNTEAFF. In DNA, the CDR3 is TGCAGCGTTGGATCAGGGAATCTCAACACTGAAGCTTTCTTT.

The rearrangement uses TRBV9 and TRBJ1-2; D gene ambiguous. V was pared by 0 bases and J by 4 bases, with 7 bases between. The CDR3 runs to 13 residues. Germline-derived CDR1 and CDR2 are SGDLS and YYNGEE. CDR3: CASSVGEFYGYTF. The CDR3 DNA reads TGTGCCAGCAGCGTAGGGGAGTTCTATGGCTACACCTTC. The entire variable domain, with the rest obtained from reference TRBV9 and TRBJ1-2, is as follows: DSGVTQTPKHLITATGQRVTLRCSPRSGDLSVYWYQQSLDQGLQFLIQYYNGEERAKGNILERFSAQQFPDLHSELNLSSLELGDSALYFCASSVGEFYGYTFGSGTRLTVV.

The chain has TRBV7-3 and TRBJ2-7; the match to TRBD2 covers 11 bases. CDR1 is SGHTA, CDR2 FQGTGA, per germline. Unmatched junction bases numbered 2, after V lost 4 bases and J lost 6 bases. The CDR3 is 13 amino acids. The CDR3 loop is CASSSGTSGEQYF. The CDR3 nucleotides read TGTGCCAGCAGCTCCGGGACTAGCGGCGAGCAGTACTTC.

This chain joins TRBV2 and TRBJ1-1; 7 positions agree with TRBD1. V lost 0 bases to trimming and J lost 1 base; unmatched junction nucleotides: 2. Germline V gene sequence: CDR1 SNHLY, CDR2 FYNNEI. The CDR3 runs 15 residues. The CDR3 sequence: CASSEAGQKNTEAFF. The CDR3 DNA follows: TGTGCCAGCAGTGAAGCGGGACAGAAGAACACTGAAGCTTTCTTT.

This sequence joins TRBV15 and TRBJ1-2, with 7 bases that match TRBD1. The CDR3 consists of 14 residues. Germline V gene sequence: CDR1 LNHNV, CDR2 YYDKDF (reference sequence). V gave up 1 base and J gave up 8 bases; unmatched junction bases: 7. This CDR3 is CATSRVETGYGYTF. As DNA, the CDR3 is TGTGCCACCAGCAGAGTAGAGACAGGGTACGGCTACACCTTC.